These T cell receptor beta chains were read from a single sample in a study of blood T cell repertoires in COVID-19. Produced via immunoSEQ multiplex PCR; TCRdb's table is partial and in-frame only. The sample gives fewer than 250,000 clones, roughly 80% of which show up once; around 3.5% is in the top ten. Specimen: PBMCs or T cells enriched from blood (not recorded which). Every receptor here comes from a woman in her forties who had been exposed to COVID-19. CDR3s include the opening cysteine and the closing phenylalanine or tryptophan. A D gene is named only where the DNA matches it firmly. Clone size is given for some rows only: seen once, a few or many times, or a class if the clone is expanded.

TRBJ2-4 NA TRBV5-6 NA CASSRFRSGMAKNIQYF TGTGCCAGCAGCCGTTTCAGATCCGGGATGGCCAAAAACATTCAGTACTTC
TRBJ1-1 NA TRBV7-9 NA CASSLSGEGANTEAFF TGTGCCAGCAGCTTAAGTGGAGAGGGTGCGAACACTGAAGCTTTCTTT
TRBJ2-7 NA TRBV19 TRBD1 CASSSGTGGYEQYF TGTGCCAGTAGTTCCGGGACAGGGGGCTACGAGCAGTACTTC
TRBJ1-1 NA TRBV29-1 NA CSVEVQSYTEAFF TGCAGCGTTGAAGTTCAGTCTTACACTGAAGCTTTCTTT
TRBJ2-5 NA TRBV2 TRBD2 CASSLGLAGSQETQYF TGTGCCAGCAGCTTAGGACTAGCGGGGAGCCAAGAGACCCAGTACTTC
TRBJ2-3 once TRBV5-1 TRBD2 CASSFGGAQGDTQYF TGCGCCAGCAGTTTCGGGGGGGCGCAGGGAGATACGCAGTATTTT
TRBJ1-1 NA TRBV28 TRBD1 CASSHRGPSTEAFF TGTGCCAGCAGCCACAGGGGGCCCAGCACTGAAGCTTTCTTT
TRBJ1-3 NA TRBV28 NA CASTGGDSGNTIYF TGTGCCAGCACGGGGGGGGACTCTGGAAACACCATATATTTT
TRBJ2-3 NA TRBV14 TRBD2 CASSLLAGGTDTQYF TGTGCCAGCAGTCTTCTAGCGGGGGGAACAGATACGCAGTATTTT
TRBJ2-5 NA TRBV5-1 TRBD2 CASSTLTSAQETQYF TGCGCCAGCAGCACTCTGACTAGCGCTCAAGAGACCCAGTACTTC
TRBJ2-3 NA TRBV5-5 NA CASSTNGPDTQYF TGTGCCAGCAGCACGAATGGGCCAGATACGCAGTATTTT
TRBJ2-7 NA TRBV21-1 NA CASSKSRGMNGSYEQYF TGTGCCAGCAGCAAATCACGGGGAATGAATGGATCCTACGAGCAGTACTTC
TRBJ1-6 few TRBV12-3/TRBV12-4 NA CASSPEEASLHF TGTGCCAGCAGCCCCGAGGAAGCTTCCCTCCACTTT
TRBJ2-2 NA TRBV9 TRBD1 CASSVAGTGWTGELFF TGTGCCAGCAGCGTAGCCGGGACAGGGTGGACCGGGGAGCTGTTTTTT
TRBJ1-2 NA TRBV6-4 NA CASSADSWNYGYTF TGTGCCAGCAGTGCCGACTCGTGGAACTATGGCTACACCTTC
TRBJ2-3 NA TRBV6-5 NA CASNRGTDTQYF TGTGCCAGCAATAGGGGTACAGATACGCAGTATTTT
TRBJ2-5 few TRBV6-6 TRBD1 CASRTGVRQETQYF TGTGCCAGCAGAACAGGGGTCAGGCAAGAGACCCAGTACTTC
TRBJ2-3 NA TRBV27 NA CASSRKDTQYF TGTGCCAGCAGTCGTAAAGATACGCAGTATTTT
TRBJ2-7 NA TRBV18 TRBD1 CASSRDRATEQYF TGTGCCAGCTCACGGGACAGGGCTACCGAGCAGTACTTC
TRBJ1-6 NA TRBV28 NA CASRAGGSAGSPLHF TGTGCCAGCAGGGCCGGGGGGTCGGCCGGTTCACCCCTCCACTTT
TRBJ2-7 once TRBV5-1 NA CATATDHSYEQYF TGCGCCACCGCGACAGACCACTCCTACGAGCAGTACTTC
TRBJ1-2 once TRBV27 TRBD1 CASSLQGGAFYGYTF TGTGCCAGCAGTTTACAAGGGGGCGCCTTCTATGGCTACACCTTC
TRBJ2-1 many TRBV18 NA CASSPGHNSGSYNEQFF TGTGCCAGCTCACCAGGACACAACAGTGGATCCTACAATGAGCAGTTCTTC
TRBJ1-2 NA TRBV29-1 TRBD1 CSAGGANYGYTF TGCAGCGCAGGGGGGGCTAACTATGGCTACACCTTC
TRBJ1-6 NA TRBV5-6 NA CASSLVQVGSPLHF TGTGCCAGCAGCTTGGTACAGGTGGGTTCACCCCTCCACTTT
TRBJ1-1 many TRBV5-1 NA CASSLVGGKNTEAFF TGCGCCAGCAGCTTGGTTGGAGGGAAGAACACTGAAGCTTTCTTT
TRBJ1-6 NA TRBV12-3/TRBV12-4 NA CASSYLRDSPLHF TGTGCCAGCAGTTATCTGCGGGATTCACCCCTCCACTTT
TRBJ1-4 NA TRBV19 TRBD1 CASSGEGATEKLFF TGTGCCAGTAGTGGTGAGGGGGCGACTGAAAAACTGTTTTTT
TRBJ2-1 NA TRBV2 TRBD2 CASRIAGGPGNEQFF TGTGCCAGCAGAATAGCGGGGGGGCCGGGGAATGAGCAGTTCTTC
TRBJ1-1 NA TRBV7-8 TRBD1 CASSLEVGTGTEAFF TGTGCCAGCAGCTTAGAAGTAGGGACAGGCACTGAAGCTTTCTTT
TRBJ2-7 many TRBV7-2 TRBD1 CASSLAGGGYEQYF TGTGCCAGCAGCTTGGCAGGGGGCGGCTACGAGCAGTACTTC
TRBJ1-2 NA TRBV15 TRBD1 CATSRDLGQGVGGYTF TGTGCCACCAGCAGAGACCTTGGACAGGGGGTTGGGGGCTATACCTTC
TRBJ1-2 NA TRBV6-2/TRBV6-3 TRBD1 CASSYRQGDGYTF TGTGCCAGCAGTTACCGCCAGGGGGATGGCTACACCTTC
TRBJ2-3 NA TRBV10-3 NA CAISELARGTDTQYF TGTGCCATCAGTGAACTCGCCCGGGGCACAGATACGCAGTATTTT
TRBJ1-2 NA TRBV7-9 TRBD1 CASSLAPGQAYGYTF TGTGCCAGCAGCTTAGCTCCGGGACAGGCTTATGGCTACACCTTC
TRBJ2-5 NA TRBV9 TRBD1 CASSPGQDQETQYF TGTGCCAGCAGCCCAGGACAGGATCAAGAGACCCAGTACTTC
TRBJ1-1 few TRBV18 NA CASSSAAGNTEAFF TGTGCCAGCTCATCTGCCGCGGGGAACACTGAAGCTTTCTTT
TRBJ2-1 NA TRBV3-1/TRBV3-2 NA CASSQQAGENNEQFF TGTGCCAGCAGCCAACAGGCCGGGGAAAACAATGAGCAGTTCTTC
TRBJ2-2 once TRBV5-1 TRBD1 CASSSRQGARTGELFF TGCGCCAGCAGCTCCCGACAGGGGGCAAGGACCGGGGAGCTGTTTTTT
TRBJ2-7 NA TRBV18 NA CASSPSEAGIDEQYF TGTGCCAGCTCCCCCAGTGAGGCGGGGATCGACGAGCAGTACTTC
TRBJ1-6 NA TRBV28 TRBD1 CASSLMLGQGASPLHF TGTGCCAGCAGTTTGATGCTGGGACAGGGGGCTTCACCCCTCCACTTT
TRBJ2-2 NA TRBV11-2 NA CASSLVPTGELFF TGTGCCAGCAGCTTAGTCCCTACCGGGGAGCTGTTTTTT
TRBJ2-3 few TRBV5-6 NA CASSLIRGSTDTQYF TGTGCCAGCAGCTTAATCCGGGGGTCAACAGATACGCAGTATTTT
TRBJ1-2 NA TRBV20-1 NA CSASIGGDGYTF TGCAGTGCTAGTATTGGGGGGGATGGCTACACCTTC
TRBJ2-7 NA TRBV5-6 TRBD1 CASSIRQGIYEQYF TGTGCCAGCAGCATCAGACAGGGAATATACGAGCAGTACTTC
TRBJ1-2 NA TRBV6-5 NA CAETPGIQSDGYTF TGTGCCGAGACCCCAGGCATACAGTCAGATGGCTACACCTTC
TRBJ2-3 NA TRBV27 TRBD2 CASSPPGLATDTQYF TGTGCCAGCAGTCCTCCGGGACTAGCGACAGATACGCAGTATTTT
TRBJ1-2 NA TRBV7-9 NA CASSPRTGIGGYTF TGTGCCAGCAGCCCAAGAACAGGGATCGGAGGCTACACCTTC
TRBJ1-2 NA TRBV7-9 TRBD1 CASSQTGGGGYTF TGTGCCAGCAGCCAGACAGGGGGCGGTGGCTACACCTTC
TRBJ1-2 once TRBV29-1 TRBD1 CSVGQEGYTF TGCAGCGTGGGACAGGAGGGCTACACCTTC
TRBJ2-1 NA TRBV7-9 TRBD2 CASSSTSGGAVGNEQFF TGTGCCAGCAGCTCCACTAGCGGGGGGGCCGTGGGCAATGAGCAGTTCTTC
TRBJ1-2 NA TRBV4-3 NA CASSQDSQGAAYGYTF TGCGCCAGCAGCCAAGACTCTCAAGGGGCGGCGTACGGCTACACCTTC
TRBJ2-1 NA TRBV10-3 TRBD1 CAIEPGDRFSYEQFF TGTGCCATTGAACCCGGGGACAGATTTAGCTATGAGCAGTTCTTC
TRBJ1-5 NA TRBV28 TRBD1 CASTTQGAPLGQPQHF TGTGCCAGCACCACCCAGGGGGCCCCCCTTGGTCAGCCCCAGCATTTT
TRBJ1-1 NA TRBV7-3 NA CASGRSAFEGNTEAFF TGTGCCAGCGGGAGGTCAGCCTTCGAGGGGAACACTGAAGCTTTCTTT
TRBJ2-5 few TRBV7-6 TRBD1 CASSLAPGQGQETQYF TGTGCCAGCAGCTTAGCTCCGGGACAGGGCCAAGAGACCCAGTACTTC
TRBJ1-2 NA TRBV28 NA CASTLRDYGYTF TGTGCCAGCACCCTCCGGGACTATGGCTACACCTTC
TRBJ1-5 NA TRBV11-2 NA CASSLAGNQPQHF TGTGCCAGCAGCTTAGCAGGCAATCAGCCCCAGCATTTT
TRBJ2-3 NA TRBV14 TRBD2 CASSLRGGSTDTQYF TGTGCCAGCAGCCTGCGGGGGGGAAGCACAGATACGCAGTATTTT